This is a list of T cell receptor beta chains from one sample in a study of control samples from healthy donors and cancer patients. TCRdb keeps only in-frame clones here, not all; method: immunoSEQ multiplex PCR. The data hold about 120,000 clones, with 70% to 90% observed a single time. Sequencing used blood. These receptors were collected from a man aged 45-65 years in good health. Both conserved end residues are part of each CDR3. Fields, in order: V gene, clone size, J gene, D gene, CDR3 protein, CDR3 DNA. A D gene is named only where the DNA matches it firmly. Some rows have no size entry. The others give once, few or many, or a class for an expanded clone.

V: TRBV6-5
size: NA
J: TRBJ2-7
D: NA
CDR3: CASSYMGSSYEQYF
DNA: TGTGCCAGCAGTTACATGGGCAGCTCCTACGAGCAGTACTTC

V: TRBV7-2
size: NA
J: TRBJ1-5
D: TRBD1
CDR3: CASSLAGTGNNQPQHF
DNA: TGTGCCAGCAGCTTAGCCGGGACAGGGAACAATCAGCCCCAGCATTTT

V: TRBV11-2
size: NA
J: TRBJ1-4
D: TRBD1
CDR3: CASRPRGPREKLFF
DNA: TGTGCCAGCAGACCAAGGGGGCCTCGCGAAAAACTGTTTTTT

V: TRBV5-1
size: NA
J: TRBJ1-3
D: NA
CDR3: CASSLEQAASGNTIYF
DNA: TGCGCCAGCAGCTTGGAACAGGCGGCCTCTGGAAACACCATATATTTT

V: TRBV2
size: NA
J: TRBJ1-5
D: NA
CDR3: CASRAGLSNQPQHF
DNA: TGTGCCAGCAGGGCGGGTCTTAGCAATCAGCCCCAGCATTTT

V: TRBV25-1
size: NA
J: TRBJ2-2
D: NA
CDR3: CASRDNPNTGELFF
DNA: TGCGCCAGCAGGGACAACCCGAACACCGGGGAGCTGTTTTTT

V: TRBV4-1
size: NA
J: TRBJ1-2
D: NA
CDR3: CASSQVAGTINYGYTF
DNA: TGCGCCAGCAGCCAAGTAGCGGGAACCATCAACTATGGCTACACCTTC

V: TRBV5-1
size: NA
J: TRBJ1-3
D: TRBD1
CDR3: CASSLSGTGELPGNTIYF
DNA: TGCGCCAGCAGCTTATCCGGGACAGGGGAACTACCTGGAAACACCATATATTTT

V: TRBV24-1
size: NA
J: TRBJ2-3
D: NA
CDR3: CATSQGGDTQYF
DNA: TGTGCCACCAGCCAGGGGGGGGATACGCAGTATTTT

V: TRBV5-1
size: NA
J: TRBJ2-5
D: TRBD2
CDR3: CASSSGLAGLQETQYF
DNA: TGCGCCAGCAGCTCCGGACTAGCGGGGCTCCAAGAGACCCAGTACTTC

V: TRBV15
size: NA
J: TRBJ1-6
D: NA
CDR3: CATSPGPTNSPLHF
DNA: TGTGCCACCAGCCCCGGACCGACTAATTCACCCCTCCACTTT

V: TRBV6-5
size: NA
J: TRBJ1-4
D: NA
CDR3: CASSYGRQGSRKLFF
DNA: TGTGCCAGCAGTTACGGGCGGCAGGGGAGTCGAAAACTGTTTTTT

V: TRBV5-1
size: NA
J: TRBJ2-5
D: TRBD2
CDR3: CASSSEGLLAGGQETQYF
DNA: TGCGCCAGCAGCTCCGAGGGGCTACTAGCGGGGGGACAAGAGACCCAGTACTTC

V: TRBV7-2
size: NA
J: TRBJ2-1
D: TRBD2
CDR3: CASSLSTPSVAGGDSEQFF
DNA: TGTGCCAGCAGCTTAAGTACTCCCTCTGTAGCTGGGGGGGATAGTGAGCAGTTCTTC

V: TRBV9
size: few
J: TRBJ2-2
D: NA
CDR3: CASSVGLAMNTGELFF
DNA: TGTGCCAGCAGCGTAGGGCTAGCGATGAACACCGGGGAGCTGTTTTTT

V: TRBV6-5
size: NA
J: TRBJ2-5
D: TRBD1
CDR3: CASRPTTGGGETQYF
DNA: TGTGCCAGCAGACCAACGACAGGGGGCGGGGAGACCCAGTACTTC

V: TRBV12-3/TRBV12-4
size: once
J: TRBJ2-3
D: TRBD2
CDR3: CARTGGTDTQYF
DNA: TGTGCCAGGACGGGGGGAACAGATACGCAGTATTTT

V: TRBV2
size: NA
J: TRBJ1-4
D: NA
CDR3: CASTRGGRFEKLFF
DNA: TGTGCCAGCACCCGTGGGGGGCGCTTTGAAAAACTGTTTTTT

V: TRBV6-5
size: NA
J: TRBJ1-3
D: NA
CDR3: CASQQGLGNTIYF
DNA: TGTGCCAGCCAACAGGGCCTTGGAAACACCATATATTTT

V: TRBV11-2
size: NA
J: TRBJ1-2
D: TRBD1
CDR3: CASSLSGTGGYGYTF
DNA: TGTGCCAGCAGCTTATCCGGGACAGGGGGCTATGGCTACACCTTC

V: TRBV11-2
size: NA
J: TRBJ2-3
D: TRBD2
CDR3: CASSSGLAGSDTQYF
DNA: TGTGCCAGCAGTAGCGGACTAGCGGGGTCAGATACGCAGTATTTT

V: TRBV29-1
size: NA
J: TRBJ2-5
D: NA
CDR3: CSVLGQAIETQYF
DNA: TGCAGCGTTCTTGGGCAGGCGATAGAGACCCAGTACTTC

V: TRBV27
size: NA
J: TRBJ1-5
D: NA
CDR3: CASSSALRNQPQHF
DNA: TGTGCCAGCAGTTCAGCCCTACGCAATCAGCCCCAGCATTTT

V: TRBV27
size: few
J: TRBJ1-5
D: TRBD1
CDR3: CASSLWGGDRGSNQPQHF
DNA: TGTGCCAGCAGTTTATGGGGGGGCGACAGGGGGAGCAATCAGCCCCAGCATTTT

V: TRBV18
size: NA
J: TRBJ2-5
D: TRBD2
CDR3: CASSPNWRGDQETQYF
DNA: TGTGCCAGCTCACCGAACTGGCGGGGGGACCAAGAGACCCAGTACTTC

V: TRBV19
size: once
J: TRBJ2-7
D: TRBD1
CDR3: CASSMGQGFNYEQYF
DNA: TGTGCCAGTAGTATGGGACAGGGCTTTAACTACGAGCAGTACTTC

V: TRBV6-6
size: NA
J: TRBJ1-1
D: NA
CDR3: CAITGQLNTEAFF
DNA: TGTGCCATCACAGGACAGTTGAACACTGAAGCTTTCTTT

V: TRBV4-1
size: NA
J: TRBJ1-3
D: NA
CDR3: CASSQEETGFGDSGNTIYF
DNA: TGCGCCAGCAGCCAAGAAGAGACAGGATTTGGGGACTCTGGAAACACCATATATTTT

V: TRBV9
size: NA
J: TRBJ2-7
D: TRBD2
CDR3: CASSVEVAGGLYEQYF
DNA: TGTGCCAGCAGCGTAGAGGTAGCGGGGGGGCTTTACGAGCAGTACTTC

V: TRBV19
size: NA
J: TRBJ2-3
D: NA
CDR3: CASSSGTVLSTDTQYF
DNA: TGTGCCAGTAGTTCCGGGACTGTACTAAGCACAGATACGCAGTATTTT

V: TRBV29-1
size: NA
J: TRBJ1-2
D: NA
CDR3: CSVHSTNYGYTF
DNA: TGCAGCGTTCACAGTACTAACTATGGCTACACCTTC

V: TRBV15
size: NA
J: TRBJ1-1
D: NA
CDR3: CATSRGLETGAFF
DNA: TGTGCCACCAGCAGAGGTTTGGAGACGGGAGCTTTCTTT

V: TRBV6-6
size: NA
J: TRBJ2-7
D: NA
CDR3: CASSSVEEQYF
DNA: TGTGCCAGCAGTTCAGTAGAGGAGCAGTACTTC

V: TRBV6-1
size: once
J: TRBJ2-1
D: NA
CDR3: CASSEIIGDDEQFF
DNA: TGTGCCAGCAGTGAAATCATCGGCGACGATGAGCAGTTCTTC

V: TRBV19
size: NA
J: TRBJ1-4
D: NA
CDR3: CASSLGRNEKLFF
DNA: TGTGCCAGTAGTCTCGGTCGCAATGAAAAACTGTTTTTT

V: TRBV3-1/TRBV3-2
size: NA
J: TRBJ1-1
D: TRBD1
CDR3: CASSPPGQDEAFF
DNA: TGTGCCAGCAGCCCACCGGGACAGGATGAAGCTTTCTTT

V: TRBV5-6
size: NA
J: TRBJ1-1
D: NA
CDR3: CASSPRRGATEAFF
DNA: TGTGCCAGCAGCCCGCGGAGGGGGGCCACTGAAGCTTTCTTT

V: TRBV27
size: NA
J: TRBJ1-1
D: TRBD1
CDR3: CASSGTGVGAFF
DNA: TGTGCCAGCAGCGGGACAGGGGTAGGAGCTTTCTTT

V: TRBV28
size: NA
J: TRBJ2-5
D: NA
CDR3: CASSSRETQYF
DNA: TGTGCCAGCAGTTCGAGAGAGACCCAGTACTTC

V: TRBV7-2
size: NA
J: TRBJ2-1
D: NA
CDR3: CASSSDSYLGEQFF
DNA: TGTGCCAGCAGCAGCGACTCCTACTTGGGGGAGCAGTTCTTC

V: TRBV19
size: few
J: TRBJ1-3
D: NA
CDR3: CAAKDSLSGNTIYF
DNA: TGTGCCGCCAAGGACTCCCTCTCTGGAAACACCATATATTTT

V: TRBV4-3
size: NA
J: TRBJ1-3
D: NA
CDR3: CASSQAQAQISGNTIYF
DNA: TGCGCCAGCAGCCAAGCTCAGGCCCAAATCTCTGGAAACACCATATATTTT

V: TRBV27
size: NA
J: TRBJ2-7
D: NA
CDR3: CASSSVLSYEQYF
DNA: TGTGCCAGCAGTTCCGTCCTCTCCTACGAGCAGTACTTC

V: TRBV30
size: NA
J: TRBJ1-1
D: NA
CDR3: CAWSPPLNTEAFF
DNA: TGTGCCTGGAGTCCCCCATTGAACACTGAGGCTTTCTTT

V: TRBV18
size: NA
J: TRBJ1-5
D: TRBD1
CDR3: CASSAGQGAGQPQHF
DNA: TGTGCCAGCTCGGCGGGACAGGGGGCTGGGCAGCCCCAGCATTTT

V: TRBV7-6
size: NA
J: TRBJ1-4
D: NA
CDR3: CASSSGGGLEKLFF
DNA: TGTGCCAGCAGCTCTGGGGGGGGGCTGGAAAAACTGTTTTTT

V: TRBV19
size: NA
J: TRBJ2-7
D: TRBD1
CDR3: CASSSGTGSYEQYF
DNA: TGTGCCAGTAGCTCCGGGACAGGCTCCTACGAGCAGTACTTC

V: TRBV18
size: NA
J: TRBJ2-1
D: NA
CDR3: CASSLNQGGDEQFF
DNA: TGTGCCAGCTCACTAAATCAGGGTGGCGATGAGCAGTTCTTC

V: TRBV7-8
size: NA
J: TRBJ1-1
D: NA
CDR3: CASSLLESGEAFF
DNA: TGTGCCAGCAGCCTACTTGAATCAGGGGAAGCTTTCTTT